This is a list of T cell receptor beta chains from one sample in a study of blood T cell repertoires in COVID-19. Assay: immunoSEQ multiplex PCR; the TCRdb copy retains only in-frame clones and omits some. The repertoire includes fewer than 350,000 clones, 85% to 90% of them detected once, and 1.5% to 2% sits in the top ten. The sample consisted of PBMCs or T cells enriched from blood (not recorded which). Receptors originate from a woman aged 18-30 years with acute COVID-19. The CDR3 runs from the conserved cysteine through the conserved F or W. A D gene is named only where the DNA matches it firmly. Not every row has a clone size; where given, it reads once, few, many or a size class.

v_gene: TRBV7-9; j_gene: TRBJ1-1; abundance: few; d_gene: NA; CDR3nt: TGTGCCAGCAGGACATCTGGAACTAACACTGAAGCTTTCTTT; CDR3aa: CASRTSGTNTEAFF
v_gene: TRBV6-5; j_gene: TRBJ2-5; abundance: NA; d_gene: NA; CDR3nt: TGTGCCAGCAGTTACAGCTCTGTAACGTACCAAGAGACCCAGTACTTC; CDR3aa: CASSYSSVTYQETQYF
v_gene: TRBV27; j_gene: TRBJ2-7; abundance: once; d_gene: TRBD2; CDR3nt: TGTGCCAGCGGTCCTTTAGCGGGAGGGACCTACGAGCAGTACTTC; CDR3aa: CASGPLAGGTYEQYF
v_gene: TRBV10-3; j_gene: TRBJ2-1; abundance: NA; d_gene: TRBD1; CDR3nt: TGTGCCATCAGTGAGTCTGGGACAGGGTTCAACGATGAGCAGTTCTTC; CDR3aa: CAISESGTGFNDEQFF
v_gene: TRBV5-5; j_gene: TRBJ2-7; abundance: once; d_gene: TRBD2; CDR3nt: TGTGCCAGCAGCTATTGGACAGTTGGAGGCGGGAGGCGGTACGAGCAGTACTTC; CDR3aa: CASSYWTVGGGRRYEQYF
v_gene: TRBV25-1; j_gene: TRBJ2-1; abundance: NA; d_gene: TRBD2; CDR3nt: TGTGCCAGCAGTGCCCTAGCGGGCGACTACAATGAGCAGTTCTTC; CDR3aa: CASSALAGDYNEQFF
v_gene: TRBV19; j_gene: TRBJ1-5; abundance: NA; d_gene: NA; CDR3nt: TGTGCCAGTAGTACCCCGGGACACAAGAATCAGCCCCAGCATTTT; CDR3aa: CASSTPGHKNQPQHF
v_gene: TRBV27; j_gene: TRBJ2-5; abundance: NA; d_gene: TRBD2; CDR3nt: TGTGCCAGCAGTTTAGCGGGAGTTAGGGAGACCCAGTACTTC; CDR3aa: CASSLAGVRETQYF
v_gene: TRBV28; j_gene: TRBJ2-2; abundance: NA; d_gene: TRBD2; CDR3nt: TGTGCCAGCAGTCTCCGGACTAGCTCGAACACCGGGGAGCTGTTTTTT; CDR3aa: CASSLRTSSNTGELFF
v_gene: TRBV19; j_gene: TRBJ2-5; abundance: once; d_gene: TRBD1; CDR3nt: TGTGCCAGCAGGGGACAGTCCCAAGAGACCCAGTACTTC; CDR3aa: CASRGQSQETQYF
v_gene: TRBV18; j_gene: TRBJ2-5; abundance: NA; d_gene: NA; CDR3nt: TGTGCCAGCTCACCAGTGGGGGGGACCCAGTACTTC; CDR3aa: CASSPVGGTQYF
v_gene: TRBV10-3; j_gene: TRBJ2-7; abundance: NA; d_gene: TRBD2; CDR3nt: TGTGCCATCTCTACCGGGGGGAGTGATTACGAGCAGTACTTC; CDR3aa: CAISTGGSDYEQYF
v_gene: TRBV28; j_gene: TRBJ2-3; abundance: NA; d_gene: TRBD1; CDR3nt: TGTGCCAGCAGTTCTCCGGGACAGGGCACAGATACGCAGTATTTT; CDR3aa: CASSSPGQGTDTQYF
v_gene: TRBV7-8; j_gene: TRBJ2-7; abundance: NA; d_gene: TRBD1; CDR3nt: TGTGCCAGCAGCTTCGGAGGGGGACAGGGGATGTACGAGCAGTACTTC; CDR3aa: CASSFGGGQGMYEQYF
v_gene: TRBV27; j_gene: TRBJ1-4; abundance: NA; d_gene: NA; CDR3nt: TGTGCCAGCAGTTTCATGGGGGCAGGGGAAAAACTGTTTTTT; CDR3aa: CASSFMGAGEKLFF
v_gene: TRBV19; j_gene: TRBJ1-5; abundance: NA; d_gene: NA; CDR3nt: TGTGCCACATCCTTGGGCAGGGTGAGCGATCAGCCCCAGCATTTT; CDR3aa: CATSLGRVSDQPQHF
v_gene: TRBV5-5; j_gene: TRBJ2-7; abundance: NA; d_gene: NA; CDR3nt: TGTGCCAGCAGCTTGGGGCAGGGGTATGGGTACGAGCAGTACTTC; CDR3aa: CASSLGQGYGYEQYF
v_gene: TRBV4-1; j_gene: TRBJ2-5; abundance: NA; d_gene: TRBD2; CDR3nt: TGCGCCAGCAGCCGCCTAGCGGGAGCGATCCCGCAAGAGACCCAGTACTTC; CDR3aa: CASSRLAGAIPQETQYF
v_gene: TRBV7-8; j_gene: TRBJ1-5; abundance: NA; d_gene: NA; CDR3nt: TGTGCCAGCAGCTTATCGGTATCCAATCAGCCCCAGCATTTT; CDR3aa: CASSLSVSNQPQHF
v_gene: TRBV23-1; j_gene: TRBJ2-4; abundance: NA; d_gene: NA; CDR3nt: TGCGCCAGCACCAAAAACTTATCCGCCAAAAACATTCAGTACTTC; CDR3aa: CASTKNLSAKNIQYF
v_gene: TRBV5-4; j_gene: TRBJ2-7; abundance: NA; d_gene: TRBD1; CDR3nt: TGTGCCAGCAGATCGGGACAGGCCTACGAGCAGTACTTC; CDR3aa: CASRSGQAYEQYF
v_gene: TRBV7-9; j_gene: TRBJ1-1; abundance: NA; d_gene: NA; CDR3nt: TGTGCCAGCACCCCAAGACAGGCTATGAACACTGAAGCTTTCTTT; CDR3aa: CASTPRQAMNTEAFF